Described below is a single T cell receptor (beta chain) sequence and its context. This entry comes from a study of CD8 T cells in Susac syndrome. The CDR3 contains 15 residues. Germline V gives CDR1 LNHDA, CDR2 SQIVND (reference sequence). V lost 5 bases, J lost 1 base, and 14 bases lay in between. Roughly 0.45 to 1 ug RNA was reverse transcribed with random hexamers. The method of amplification for TCR beta CDR3 was immunoSEQ multiplex PCR, covering 54 Vbeta and 13 Jbeta. TCRdb re-derived calls from the immunoSEQ multiplex PCR reads in MiXCR, one entry per CDR3 protein. The sample has 330,000 or so distinct CDR3 sequences, approximately 85% seen once.

The receptor was derived from a human donor with multiple sclerosis. V is TRBV19 and J is TRBJ1-1; D not resolved. The material sequenced was CD8+ T cells from PBMCs. CDR3 protein: CASSDDTLGNTEAFF. DNA for the CDR3: TGTGCCAGTAGTGACGATACCTTGGGGAACACTGAAGCTTTCTTT.